Each of the 10 T cell receptor beta chains below was sequenced from the same sample in a study of T cell repertoires in aging, cancer and after chemotherapy. Rearranged V-D-J TRB sequences were amplified with a mixed TRB-A/B primer pool. TCRdb fed the multiplex PCR reads into MiXCR, producing one record per CDR3 protein. The sample carries 7,300 or so distinct CDR3 sequences, approximately 50% recorded once. Peripheral blood genomic DNA, not sorted cells or RNA, was the template. Sequencing used blood. These receptors all stem from a human donor with a solid tumor.

V gene TRBV19 combines with J gene TRBJ1-2; D not resolved. The CDR3 has 14 residues. CDR1 and CDR2 (germline): LNHDA, SQIVND (reference sequence). V lost 5 bases, J lost 5 bases, and 15 bases lay in between. CDR3 in amino acids: CASSVQANGYGYTF. CDR3 nucleotide sequence: TGTGCCAGTAGTGTCCAGGCCAATGGATATGGCTACACCTTC.

This clonotype was seen only a few times. The rearrangement uses TRBV30 and TRBJ1-5; 7 bases match TRBD1. The ends lost 2 bases at V and 7 bases at J; junction bases unmatched: 5. Germline lookup yields CDR1 GTSNPN and CDR2 SVGIG (reference sequence). The CDR3 consists of 13 residues. In DNA form, the CDR3 reads TGTGCCTGGAGTCAACAGGGGCAACAGCCCCAGCATTTT. It translates to CAWSQQGQQPQHF.

V and J are TRBV19 and TRBJ2-1, with 9 bases lining up with TRBD2. V lost 4 bases to trimming and J lost 2 bases; unmatched junction nucleotides: 6. Germline lookup yields CDR1 LNHDA and CDR2 SQIVND (reference sequence). CDR3 size: 16 residues. CDR3 DNA sequence: TGTGCCAGTAGTACCTTAGCGGGAGTAGCCTACAATGAGCAGTTCTTC. Its protein product is CASSTLAGVAYNEQFF.

The chain employs TRBV20-1 and TRBJ1-3, with 7 bases matching TRBD1. The CDR3 totals 13 residues. The germline V gene encodes CDR1 DFQATT and CDR2 SNEGSKA (reference sequence). Losses at the gene ends were 6 bases for V and 0 bases for J; bases not matched to a gene: 2. The CDR3 bases are TGCAGTGCAGGGGGCCACTCTGGAAACACCATATATTTT. This encodes CSAGGHSGNTIYF.

The chain employs TRBV19 and TRBJ2-3; perhaps TRBD2 as D (5 bases). Looked up from germline, CDR1 is LNHDA and CDR2 is SQIVND (reference sequence). There are 15 residues in the CDR3. V shed 4 bases and J shed 1 base, with 12 bases lying between them. The CDR3 is CASSTQGLGTDTQYF. The CDR3 nucleotides read TGTGCCAGTAGTACCCAAGGACTTGGCACAGATACGCAGTATTTT. The full variable domain, its missing parts supplied by reference TRBV19 and TRBJ2-3, is DGGITQSPKYLFRKEGQNVTLSCEQNLNHDAMYWYRQDPGQGLRLIYYSQIVNDFQKGDIAEGYSVSREKKESFPLTVTSAQKNPTAFYLCASSTQGLGTDTQYFGPGTRLTVL.

This sequence joins TRBV28 and TRBJ2-3; 15 bases map to TRBD2. CDR1 and CDR2 from the germline V gene are MDHEN and SYDVKM. The V and J ends lost 6 bases and 3 bases, in that order; junction bases with no gene match: 16. The CDR3 has 20 amino acids. DNA for the CDR3: TGTGCCAGCAGAACTATGGGGACTAGCGGGAGGATTAAGGGGACAGATACGCAGTATTTT. This encodes CASRTMGTSGRIKGTDTQYF.

V gene TRBV7-2 combines with J gene TRBJ2-7; 10 bases match TRBD2. CDR1 SGHTA and CDR2 FQGNSA come from the germline V gene. The CDR3 totals 14 residues. V trimming: 4 bases; J trimming: 1 base; junction bases outside the gene matches: 1. The CDR3 nucleotides read TGTGCCAGCAGCTGGACTAGCGGATCCTACGAGCAGTACTTC. It specifies CASSWTSGSYEQYF.

The chain carries TRBV11-2 and TRBJ2-2; maybe TRBD2 (5 bases). Germline V gives CDR1 SGHAT, CDR2 FQNNGV. The CDR3 runs to 16 residues. The V gene lost 4 bases and the J gene lost 3 bases, with 15 bases spanning the gap. CDR3 protein: CASSSRGRTDTGELFF. The CDR3 DNA reads as TGTGCCAGCAGCTCCCGGGGTCGGACGGACACCGGGGAGCTGTTTTTT.

The genes are TRBV4-1 and TRBJ1-1; the D is unclear. With 0 bases removed from V and 7 bases from J, the gap between germline ends came to 12 bases. The CDR3 totals 14 residues. Germline V gene lookup returns CDR1 MGHRA and CDR2 YSYEKL. This CDR3 reads CASSQDPFLSEAFF. The CDR3 coding sequence is TGCGCCAGCAGCCAAGATCCCTTTCTAAGTGAAGCTTTCTTT.

The V and J genes are TRBV19 and TRBJ2-1, with D hard to call. Trimming took off 3 bases at V and 2 bases at J, with 8 bases between the two ends. There are 14 residues in the CDR3. Per germline, CDR1 LNHDA and CDR2 SQIVND (reference sequence). The CDR3: CASSIGHAYNEQFF. In DNA, the CDR3 is TGTGCCAGTAGTATCGGCCATGCCTACAATGAGCAGTTCTTC. Full variable domain (missing parts from reference TRBV19 and TRBJ2-1): DGGITQSPKYLFRKEGQNVTLSCEQNLNHDAMYWYRQDPGQGLRLIYYSQIVNDFQKGDIAEGYSVSREKKESFPLTVTSAQKNPTAFYLCASSIGHAYNEQFFGPGTRLTVL.